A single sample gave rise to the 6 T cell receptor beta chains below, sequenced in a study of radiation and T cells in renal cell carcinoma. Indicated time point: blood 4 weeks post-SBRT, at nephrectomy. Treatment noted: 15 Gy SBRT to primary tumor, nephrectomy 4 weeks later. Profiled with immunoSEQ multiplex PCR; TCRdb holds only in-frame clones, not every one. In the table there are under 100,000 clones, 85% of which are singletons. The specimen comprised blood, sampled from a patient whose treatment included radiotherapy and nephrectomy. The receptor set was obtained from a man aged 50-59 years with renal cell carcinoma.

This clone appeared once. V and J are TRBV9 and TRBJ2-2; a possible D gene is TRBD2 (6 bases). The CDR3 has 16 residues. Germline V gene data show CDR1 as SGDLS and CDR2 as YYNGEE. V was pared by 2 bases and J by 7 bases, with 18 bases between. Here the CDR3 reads CASSVSGTQKGGELFF. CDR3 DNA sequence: TGTGCCAGCAGCGTTTCTGGGACTCAAAAGGGCGGGGAGCTGTTTTTT.

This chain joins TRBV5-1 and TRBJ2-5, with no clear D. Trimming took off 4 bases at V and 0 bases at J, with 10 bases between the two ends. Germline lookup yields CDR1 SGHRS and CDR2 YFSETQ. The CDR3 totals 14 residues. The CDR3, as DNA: TGCGCCAGCAGCCAACAAATGTACCAAGAGACCCAGTACTTC. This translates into CASSQQMYQETQYF.

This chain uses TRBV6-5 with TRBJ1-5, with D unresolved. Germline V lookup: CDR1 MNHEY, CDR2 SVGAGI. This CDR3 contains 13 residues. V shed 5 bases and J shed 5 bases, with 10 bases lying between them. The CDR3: CASSPGLYQPQHF. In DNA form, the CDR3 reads TGTGCCAGCAGTCCTGGACTCTATCAGCCCCAGCATTTT.

The CDR3 DNA follows: TGTGCCATCAGTGAGTCAGGGGGCCCCAACACCGGGGAGCTGTTTTTT. It encodes CAISESGGPNTGELFF. The rearrangement uses TRBV10-3 and TRBJ2-2; 7 bases agree with TRBD1. Germline trimming cut 0 bases from V and 2 bases from J; bases unmatched to any gene: 3. CDR3 length: 16 amino acids. The V gene's germline CDR1 is ENHRY and CDR2 SYGVKD.

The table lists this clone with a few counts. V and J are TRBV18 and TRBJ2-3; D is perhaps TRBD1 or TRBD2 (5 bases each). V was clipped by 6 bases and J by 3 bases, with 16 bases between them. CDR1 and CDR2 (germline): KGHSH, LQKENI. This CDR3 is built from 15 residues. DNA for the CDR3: TGTGCCAGCTCCGGGGTAGAAGGGACGACAGATACGCAGTATTTT. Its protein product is CASSGVEGTTDTQYF.

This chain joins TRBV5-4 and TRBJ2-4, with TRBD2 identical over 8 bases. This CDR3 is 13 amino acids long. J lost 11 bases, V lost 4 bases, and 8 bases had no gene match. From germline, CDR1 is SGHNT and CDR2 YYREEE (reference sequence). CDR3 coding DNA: TGTGCCAGCAGCGAATTTAGCGGGAAGGTTCAGTACTTC. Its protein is CASSEFSGKVQYF.